The T cell receptor (beta chain) described here comes from a study of blood T cells in healthy people across ages. For the second PCR, which ran for 7 to 11 cycles, a sample-barcoded 5' primer and a J-beta primer mix were used. TCRdb redid the calling of the 5' RACE reads with MiXCR, one entry per CDR3 protein. The top ten hold around 2.1% of the sample, which has over 1.5 million distinct CDR3 sequences, 49% seen once. Germline assignment: CDR1 MNHNY and CDR2 SVGAGI (reference sequence). Trimming stripped 3 bases from V and 2 bases from J, with 11 bases between. The CDR3 sequence is 14 residues long. This clonotype was detected a few times. Its cognate antigen is unknown. Each of the donors had around 10 milliliters of peripheral blood drawn into EDTA-treated Vacutainer tubes. Whole-study results and caveats: Percentage of naive T cells showed a strong correlation with TCR beta diversity. Measured against age, TCR beta diversity per million T cells decreased in a roughly linear manner. It was the long-lived donors that had more naive CD4+ cells and higher diversity than aged donors.

Sample: blood. This clonotype was obtained from a woman aged 40 to 50 in good health. The rearrangement uses TRBV6-6 and TRBJ2-7; no reliable D call. In DNA form, the CDR3 reads TGTGCCAGCAGTTATGAAGAAAGACCCTACGAGCAGTACTTC. Translating gives CASSYEERPYEQYF.